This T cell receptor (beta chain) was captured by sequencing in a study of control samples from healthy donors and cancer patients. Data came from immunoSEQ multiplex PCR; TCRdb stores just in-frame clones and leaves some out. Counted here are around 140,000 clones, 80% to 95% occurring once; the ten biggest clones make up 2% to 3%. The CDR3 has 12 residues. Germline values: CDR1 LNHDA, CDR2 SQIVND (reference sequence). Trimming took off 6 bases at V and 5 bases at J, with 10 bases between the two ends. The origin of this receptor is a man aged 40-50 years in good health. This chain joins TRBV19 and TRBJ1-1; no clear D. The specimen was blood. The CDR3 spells CASSPGGTEAFF. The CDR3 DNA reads TGTGCCAGTAGCCCCGGTGGGACTGAAGCTTTCTTT.